Described below is a single T cell receptor (beta chain) sequence and its context. These data come from a study of OX40 agonist ivuxolimab in advanced cancers. Study background: In this cohort, patients received ivuxolimab, an agonistic anti-OX40 (CD134) antibody.

TCRdb keeps only in-frame clones here, not all; method: immunoSEQ multiplex PCR. The sample has 60,000 to 70,000 clones, about 90% seen once. Germline V gene sequence: CDR1 SGHRS, CDR2 YFSETQ. The CDR3 extends over 15 amino acids. The junction had 10 bases not matched to a gene; V was cut back by 4 bases and J by 7 bases. The source of this sequence is an adult with an advanced solid tumor such as melanoma, head and neck, liver or kidney cancer. The sample here was CD4+ or CD8+ T cells sorted from blood, taken in a trial of the OX40 agonist ivuxolimab. The rearrangement links TRBV5-1 to TRBJ1-2, with 10 positions matching TRBD1. The CDR3 bases are TGCGCCAGCAGCAGCTCGACAGGGGGCGTGGGTGGCTACACCTTC. Amino acid sequence: CASSSSTGGVGGYTF. The complete variable domain, with remaining parts taken from reference TRBV5-1 and TRBJ1-2, reads KAGVTQTPRYLIKTRGQQVTLSCSPISGHRSVSWYQQTPGQGLQFLFEYFSETQRNKGNFPGRFSGRQFSNSRSEMNVSTLELGDSALYLCASSSSTGGVGGYTFGSGTRLTVV.